A single sample is the source of the 8 T cell receptor beta chains below, sequenced in a study of patients and donors after allogeneic stem cell transplantation. MiXCR was run by TCRdb on the RT-PCR reads, yielding one entry per CDR3 protein. The sample records over 150,000 distinct CDR3 sequences, around two fifths being singletons. The source material was blood, either unsorted or a sorted T cell fraction (not recorded which). These receptors were taken from a human donor who was either an allogeneic HSCT recipient or a stem cell or donor lymphocyte infusion donor (not recorded which). It is not recorded whose cells these are; they may come from a transplant donor.

The chain has TRBV28 and TRBJ2-7; D not certain. This CDR3 spans 13 amino acids. Germline CDR1 MDHEN, CDR2 SYDVKM. V lost 4 bases and J lost 2, with 9 bases in between. CDR3 residues: CASSSSLPYEQYF. The DNA of the CDR3 is TGTGCCAGCAGTTCCTCCTTGCCCTACGAGCAGTACTTC.

This chain uses TRBV5-1 with TRBJ2-1; D unresolved. With 4 bases removed from V and 0 bases from J, the gap between germline ends came to 11 bases. The length of the CDR3 is 15 residues. Germline assignment: CDR1 SGHRS and CDR2 YFSETQ. This chain's CDR3 is CASSHRAISYNEQFF. The CDR3 DNA reads as TGCGCCAGCAGCCATCGAGCGATCTCCTACAATGAGCAGTTCTTC.

The sample holds a few counts of this clonotype. V usage is TRBV5-6 and J usage is TRBJ1-2; the D gene is possibly TRBD1 (5 bases). The length of the CDR3 is 15 residues. Trimming pared 6 bases from V and 5 bases from J, leaving 20 bases between. From germline, CDR1 is SGHDT and CDR2 YYEEEE. CDR3 coding DNA: TGTGCCAGCAACCTACGGCCTACCGCAGGGTATGGCTACACCTTC. Amino acids: CASNLRPTAGYGYTF.

V and J are TRBV5-1 and TRBJ2-1, with 14 bases that match TRBD2. The V and J ends lost 3 bases and 10 bases, in that order; junction bases with no gene match: 9. The germline CDR1 and CDR2 sequences are SGHRS and YFSETQ. This CDR3 region has 16 residues. DNA for the CDR3: TGCGCCAGCAGCTCTGGACTAGCGGGAGGACTTGGGGAGCAGTTCTTC. Amino acid sequence: CASSSGLAGGLGEQFF.

The V call is TRBV11-3, the J call TRBJ1-1; D is perhaps TRBD1 (6 bases). The V gene's germline CDR1 is SGHNT and CDR2 YENEEA. The CDR3 spans 12 residues. Trimming took off 8 bases at V and 4 bases at J, with 11 bases between the two ends. CDR3 loop: CASDRGGTEAFF. In DNA form, the CDR3 reads TGTGCCAGCGACCGAGGGGGCACTGAAGCTTTCTTT.

The chain combines TRBV4-3 with TRBJ1-1; D is uncertain. The CDR3 length is 13 residues. Trimming shortened V by 7 bases and J by 0 bases, and 9 bases separated the two germline ends. Germline V CDR1 and CDR2: LGHNA, YSLEER. CDR3 in amino acids: CASKGGMNTEAFF. In DNA, the CDR3 is TGCGCCAGCAAAGGAGGGATGAACACTGAAGCTTTCTTT.

The chain links TRBV4-3 to TRBJ2-3; no clear D. The CDR3 is 14 residues long. The ends were cut back, 0 bases at V and 2 bases at J, with 6 bases in the middle. CDR1 is LGHNA, CDR2 YSLEER, per germline. This CDR3 is CASSQDIYTDTQYF. In DNA, the CDR3 is TGCGCCAGCAGCCAAGATATTTACACAGATACGCAGTATTTT.

This clonotype was recorded a few times. The rearrangement uses TRBV5-1 and TRBJ2-7; D may be TRBD1 (6 bases). V lost 1 base and J 4 bases, leaving 9 bases between the germline ends. Germline V gene lookup returns CDR1 SGHRS and CDR2 YFSETQ. The CDR3 loop spans 13 amino acids. The CDR3 sequence: CASSLPGEYEQYF. CDR3 nucleotide sequence: TGCGCCAGCAGCTTGCCAGGGGAATACGAGCAGTACTTC.